The 6 T cell receptor beta chains reported below all come from one sample, sequenced in a study of cytomegalovirus exposure and HLA in healthy donors. In the PCR, 60 Vbeta and 13 Jbeta primers were used. Method: immunoSEQ multiplex PCR; TCRdb's copy keeps in-frame clones and lacks some. The data contain about 170,000 clones, 80% to 90% of them singletons. The sequencing input was PBMCs. The receptors originated from a man aged 25-45 years in good health and CMV-seropositive.

V and J are TRBV14 and TRBJ1-5; D unresolved. Trimming pared 2 bases from V and 3 bases from J, leaving 8 bases between. CDR3 size: 14 residues. Germline V gene lookup returns CDR1 SGHDN and CDR2 FVKESK. This chain's CDR3 is CASSQSGYNQPQHF. The CDR3 coding sequence is TGTGCCAGCAGCCAATCAGGCTACAATCAGCCCCAGCATTTT.

The genes are TRBV7-2 and TRBJ1-2; 7 bases fit TRBD1. CDR3 length: 13 amino acids. Germline loops: CDR1 SGHTA, CDR2 FQGNSA. J gave up 4 bases and V 5 bases, and 4 bases lay outside the gene matches. The DNA of the CDR3 is TGTGCCAGCAGCGTTGACAGGGTCTATGGCTACACCTTC. The encoded protein is CASSVDRVYGYTF. Using reference TRBV7-2 and TRBJ1-2 for the parts outside the CDR3, the full variable domain is GAGVSQSPSNKVTEKGKDVELRCDPISGHTALYWYRQSLGQGLEFLIYFQGNSAPDKSGLPSDRFSAERTGGSVSTLTIQRTQQEDSAVYLCASSVDRVYGYTFGSGTRLTVV.

The rearrangement links TRBV18 to TRBJ2-2; tentative D call: TRBD2 (5 bases). V shed 6 bases and J shed 2 bases, with 19 bases lying between them. The CDR3 spans 17 residues. CDR1 is KGHSH, CDR2 LQKENI, per germline. The CDR3 loop reads CASSPSGLRNNTGELFF. The DNA for the CDR3 is TGTGCCAGCTCCCCCTCGGGATTAAGAAACAACACCGGGGAGCTGTTTTTT.

This rearrangement joins TRBV2 to TRBJ1-2; D gene ambiguous. The germline V and J ends were trimmed by 6 bases and 6 bases, with 5 bases remaining between them. The CDR3 contains 10 residues. Germline-derived CDR1 and CDR2 are SNHLY and FYNNEI. In nucleotides, the CDR3 is TGTGCCAGCAGCACAGATGGCTACACCTTC. Its translation is CASSTDGYTF.

This chain connects TRBV4-2 to TRBJ2-4; 8 bases align to TRBD1. The CDR3 has 14 residues. Trimming took 4 bases from V and 5 from J; bases not matched to a gene: 4. Germline lookup yields CDR1 LGHNA and CDR2 YNFKEQ. CDR3 protein: CASSLQGDQNIQYF. For the CDR3, the DNA is TGTGCCAGCAGCCTACAGGGGGATCAAAACATTCAGTACTTC.

V gene TRBV7-3 combines with J gene TRBJ2-3, with 10 bases fitting TRBD2. Germline CDR1 reads SGHTA; CDR2 reads FQGTGA. The CDR3 contains 17 residues. With V trimmed by 4 bases and J by 0 bases, 7 bases remained unmatched. For the CDR3, the DNA is TGTGCCAGCAGCTCCCGGACTAGCGGAGCTAGCACAGATACGCAGTATTTT. It is translated as CASSSRTSGASTDTQYF.